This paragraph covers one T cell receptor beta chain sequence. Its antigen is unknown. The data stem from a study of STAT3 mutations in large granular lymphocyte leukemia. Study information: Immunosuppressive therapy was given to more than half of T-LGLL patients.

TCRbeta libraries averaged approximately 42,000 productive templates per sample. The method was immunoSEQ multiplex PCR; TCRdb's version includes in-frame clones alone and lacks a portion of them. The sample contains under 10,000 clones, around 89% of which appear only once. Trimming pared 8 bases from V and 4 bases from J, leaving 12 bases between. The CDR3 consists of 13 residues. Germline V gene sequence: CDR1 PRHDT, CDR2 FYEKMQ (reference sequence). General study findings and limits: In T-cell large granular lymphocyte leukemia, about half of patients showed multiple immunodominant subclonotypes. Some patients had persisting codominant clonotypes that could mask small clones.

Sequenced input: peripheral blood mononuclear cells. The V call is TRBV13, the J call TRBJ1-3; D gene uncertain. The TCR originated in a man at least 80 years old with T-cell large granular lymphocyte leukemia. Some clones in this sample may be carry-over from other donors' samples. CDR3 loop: CASAREVGNTIYF. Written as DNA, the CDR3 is TGTGCCAGCGCCCGAGAGGTGGGAAACACCATATATTTT.